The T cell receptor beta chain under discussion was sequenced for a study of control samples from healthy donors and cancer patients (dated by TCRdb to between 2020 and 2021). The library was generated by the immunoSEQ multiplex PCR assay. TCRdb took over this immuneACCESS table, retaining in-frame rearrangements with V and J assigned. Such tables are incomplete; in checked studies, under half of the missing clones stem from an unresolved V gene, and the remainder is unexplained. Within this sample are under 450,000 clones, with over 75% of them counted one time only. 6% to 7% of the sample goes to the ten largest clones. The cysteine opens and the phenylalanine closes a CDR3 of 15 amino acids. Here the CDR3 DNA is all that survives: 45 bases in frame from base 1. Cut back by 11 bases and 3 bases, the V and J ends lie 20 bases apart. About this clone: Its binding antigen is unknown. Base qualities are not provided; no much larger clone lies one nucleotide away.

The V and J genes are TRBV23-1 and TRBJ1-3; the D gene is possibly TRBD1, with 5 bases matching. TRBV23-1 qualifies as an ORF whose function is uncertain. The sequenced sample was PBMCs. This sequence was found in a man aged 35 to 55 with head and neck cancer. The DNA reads TGCGCCGCAGGGAGGGGCACTAAGAATGGAAACACCATATATTTT. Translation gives CAAGRGTKNGNTIYF.